This T cell receptor (beta chain) emerged from a study of blood T cell repertoires in COVID-19. The overall study: The United States, Italy and Spain supplied acute and convalescent COVID-19 samples. PBMCs, B-cell-depleted T cells, or T cells were the source of the cDNA or gDNA that made up the material.

Original data processing: Estimation of nucleated cell counts relied on the amplification of reference gene primers. Profiling relied on immunoSEQ multiplex PCR, and the TCRdb table lists in-frame clones only, not all of them. V and J calls and clone size are as listed in that table; D and trimming were resolved from the DNA. The sample includes tens of thousands of clones, over 75% of them seen just once. After removal of 3 bases from V and 4 bases from J, the junction contained 5 bases not matched to a gene. The CDR3 is 15 amino acids. CDR1 and CDR2 (germline): MDHEN, SYDVKM. The rearrangement links TRBV28 to TRBJ1-5; 8 bases line up with TRBD1. The source of this sequence is an elderly man with acute or convalescent COVID-19. The sequenced sample consisted of peripheral blood. For the CDR3, the DNA is TGTGCCAGCAGTTTTGAGGACAGGGTAAATCAGCCCCAGCATTTT. Amino acid sequence: CASSFEDRVNQPQHF.